This TCR beta chain was recovered during a study of metastatic and nonmetastatic thyroid tumors. On the study more broadly: Repertoires from blood and tumor or nodule tissue of malignant and benign thyroid patients were compared.

TCRdb ran MiXCR on the PCR reads. The table includes 30,000 to 35,000 clones, approximately 17% detected once. Germline-derived CDR1 and CDR2 are SGHRS and YFSETQ. V dropped 4 bases and J dropped 3 bases, with 17 bases sitting between them. CDR3 size: 15 residues. No patient had received any treatment before thyroid surgery. This chain uses TRBV5-1 with TRBJ2-7; a weak D match, TRBD2 (7 bases). What was sequenced was blood. The origin of this receptor is a female donor with papillary thyroid cancer or a benign thyroid nodule (not recorded which). Some clones in this sample may be carry-over from other donors' samples. The CDR3 region is CASSPGRGLYYEQYF. For the CDR3, the DNA is TGCGCCAGCAGCCCTGGCAGGGGACTATACTACGAGCAGTACTTC.